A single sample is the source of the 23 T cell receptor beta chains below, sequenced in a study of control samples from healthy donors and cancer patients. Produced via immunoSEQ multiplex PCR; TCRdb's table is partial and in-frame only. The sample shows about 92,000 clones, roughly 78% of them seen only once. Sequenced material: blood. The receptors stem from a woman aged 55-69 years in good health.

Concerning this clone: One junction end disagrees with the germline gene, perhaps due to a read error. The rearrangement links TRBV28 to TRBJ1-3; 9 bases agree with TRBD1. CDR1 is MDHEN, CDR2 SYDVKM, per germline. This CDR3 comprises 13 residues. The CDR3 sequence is CASRQGAGNAIYF. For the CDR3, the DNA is TGTGCCAGCAGACAGGGGGCTGGAAACGCCATATATTTT.

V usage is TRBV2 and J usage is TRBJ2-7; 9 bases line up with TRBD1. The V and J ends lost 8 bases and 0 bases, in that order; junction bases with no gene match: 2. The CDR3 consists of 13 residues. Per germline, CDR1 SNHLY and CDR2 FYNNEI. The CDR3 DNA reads TGTGCCAGCCGGGACAGGGTCTCCTACGAGCAGTACTTC. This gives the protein CASRDRVSYEQYF. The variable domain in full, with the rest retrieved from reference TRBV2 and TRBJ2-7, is EPEVTQTPSHQVTQMGQEVILRCVPISNHLYFYWYRQILGQKVEFLVSFYNNEISEKSEIFDDQFSVERPDGSNFTLKIRSTKLEDSAMYFCASRDRVSYEQYFGPGTRLTVT.

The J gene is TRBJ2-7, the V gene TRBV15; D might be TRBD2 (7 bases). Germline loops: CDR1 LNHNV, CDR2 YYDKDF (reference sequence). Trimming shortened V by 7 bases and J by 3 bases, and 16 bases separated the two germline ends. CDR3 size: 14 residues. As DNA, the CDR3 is TGTGCCACCACAGCAGATAGGGGGGGCTACGAGCAGTACTTC. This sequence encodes CATTADRGGYEQYF.

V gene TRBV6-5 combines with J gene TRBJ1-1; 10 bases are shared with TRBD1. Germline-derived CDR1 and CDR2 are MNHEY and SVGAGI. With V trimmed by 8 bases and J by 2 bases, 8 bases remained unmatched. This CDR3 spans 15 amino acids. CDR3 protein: CASGRDRGHNTEAFF. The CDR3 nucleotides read TGTGCCAGCGGAAGAGACAGGGGGCATAACACTGAAGCTTTCTTT.

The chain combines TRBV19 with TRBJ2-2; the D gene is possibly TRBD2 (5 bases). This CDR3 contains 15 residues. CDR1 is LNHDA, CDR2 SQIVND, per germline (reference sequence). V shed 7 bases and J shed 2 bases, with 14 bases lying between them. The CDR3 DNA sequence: TGTGCCAGTACCCCAGCGAGGGTTAACACCGGGGAGCTGTTTTTT. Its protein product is CASTPARVNTGELFF. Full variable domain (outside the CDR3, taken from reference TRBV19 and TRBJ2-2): DGGITQSPKYLFRKEGQNVTLSCEQNLNHDAMYWYRQDPGQGLRLIYYSQIVNDFQKGDIAEGYSVSREKKESFPLTVTSAQKNPTAFYLCASTPARVNTGELFFGEGSRLTVL.

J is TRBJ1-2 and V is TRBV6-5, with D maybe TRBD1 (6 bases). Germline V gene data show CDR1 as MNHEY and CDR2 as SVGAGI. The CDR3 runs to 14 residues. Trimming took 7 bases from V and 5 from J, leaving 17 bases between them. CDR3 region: CASIGSGAFYGYTF. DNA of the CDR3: TGTGCCAGCATCGGATCAGGGGCGTTTTATGGCTACACCTTC.

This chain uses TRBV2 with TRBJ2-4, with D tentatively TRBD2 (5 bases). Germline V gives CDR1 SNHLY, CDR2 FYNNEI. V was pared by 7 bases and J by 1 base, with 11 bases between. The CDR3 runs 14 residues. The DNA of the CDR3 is TGTGCCAGCAAGGAGTCGGGGGCCAAAAACATTCAGTACTTC. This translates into CASKESGAKNIQYF.

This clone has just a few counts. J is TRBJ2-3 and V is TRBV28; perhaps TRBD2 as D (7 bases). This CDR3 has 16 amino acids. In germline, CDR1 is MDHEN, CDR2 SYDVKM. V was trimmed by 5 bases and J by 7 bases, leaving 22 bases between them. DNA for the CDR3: TGTGCCAGCAGTCCTTCCCTGGGGGGGGGCTCATATACGCAGTATTTT. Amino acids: CASSPSLGGGSYTQYF.

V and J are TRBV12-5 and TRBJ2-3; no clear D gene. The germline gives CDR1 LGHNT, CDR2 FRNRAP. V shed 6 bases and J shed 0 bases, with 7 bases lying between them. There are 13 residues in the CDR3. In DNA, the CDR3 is TGTGCTAGTGGGCCCGACAGCACAGATACGCAGTATTTT. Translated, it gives CASGPDSTDTQYF.

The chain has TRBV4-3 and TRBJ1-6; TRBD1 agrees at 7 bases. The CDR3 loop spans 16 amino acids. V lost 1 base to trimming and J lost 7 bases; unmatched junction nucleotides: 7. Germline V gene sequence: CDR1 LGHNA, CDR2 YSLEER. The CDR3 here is CASSQGGQTLNSPLHF. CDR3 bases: TGCGCCAGCAGCCAAGGGGGACAGACCCTCAATTCACCCCTCCACTTT.

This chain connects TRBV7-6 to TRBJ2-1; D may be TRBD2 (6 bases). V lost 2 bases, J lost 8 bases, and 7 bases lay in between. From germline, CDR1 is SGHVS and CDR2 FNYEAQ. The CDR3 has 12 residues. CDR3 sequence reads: CASSLWGDEQFF. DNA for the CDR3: TGTGCCAGCAGCTTATGGGGGGATGAGCAGTTCTTC.

CDR3 DNA sequence: TGTGCCACCGGGACAGGGGGCGGGAATGAGCAGTTCTTC. It yields the protein CATGTGGGNEQFF. The chain carries TRBV10-3 and TRBJ2-1, with 12 bases aligning to TRBD1. V dropped 10 bases and J dropped 7; count of bases not matched to a gene: 5. The CDR3 runs 13 residues. Germline loops: CDR1 ENHRY, CDR2 SYGVKD.

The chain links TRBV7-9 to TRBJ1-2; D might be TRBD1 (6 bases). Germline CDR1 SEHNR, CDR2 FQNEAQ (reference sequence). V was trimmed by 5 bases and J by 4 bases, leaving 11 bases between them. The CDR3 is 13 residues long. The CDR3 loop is CASSPGQFYGYTF. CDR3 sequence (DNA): TGTGCCAGCAGCCCCGGACAGTTCTATGGCTACACCTTC.

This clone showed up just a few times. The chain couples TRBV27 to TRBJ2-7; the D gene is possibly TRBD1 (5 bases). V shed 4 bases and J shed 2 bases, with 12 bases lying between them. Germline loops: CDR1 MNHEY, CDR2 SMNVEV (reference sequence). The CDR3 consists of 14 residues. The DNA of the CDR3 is TGTGCCAGCAGTTGGGGCTCTCAACCCTACGAGCAGTACTTC. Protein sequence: CASSWGSQPYEQYF.

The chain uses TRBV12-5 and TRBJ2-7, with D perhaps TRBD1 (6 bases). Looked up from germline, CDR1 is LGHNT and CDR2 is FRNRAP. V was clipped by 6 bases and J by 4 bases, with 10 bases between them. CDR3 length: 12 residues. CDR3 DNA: TGTGCTAGTGGCTTTGACAGGTACGAGCAGTACTTC. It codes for CASGFDRYEQYF.

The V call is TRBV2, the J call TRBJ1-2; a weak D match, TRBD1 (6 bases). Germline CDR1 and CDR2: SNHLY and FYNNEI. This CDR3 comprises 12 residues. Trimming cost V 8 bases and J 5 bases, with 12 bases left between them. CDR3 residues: CASGGTTYGYTF. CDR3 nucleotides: TGTGCCAGCGGTGGGACAACGTATGGCTACACCTTC.

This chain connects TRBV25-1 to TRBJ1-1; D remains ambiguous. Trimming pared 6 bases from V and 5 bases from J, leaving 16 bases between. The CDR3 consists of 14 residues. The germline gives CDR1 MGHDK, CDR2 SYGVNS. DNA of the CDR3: TGTGCCAGCAGGGGAGGGCCTGCGCAGACTGAAGCTTTCTTT. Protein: CASRGGPAQTEAFF.

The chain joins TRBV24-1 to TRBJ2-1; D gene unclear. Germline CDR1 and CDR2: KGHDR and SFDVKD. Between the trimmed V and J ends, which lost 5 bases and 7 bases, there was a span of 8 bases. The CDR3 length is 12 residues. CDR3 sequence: CATSADPNEQFF. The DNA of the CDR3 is TGTGCCACCAGTGCTGATCCAAATGAGCAGTTCTTC.

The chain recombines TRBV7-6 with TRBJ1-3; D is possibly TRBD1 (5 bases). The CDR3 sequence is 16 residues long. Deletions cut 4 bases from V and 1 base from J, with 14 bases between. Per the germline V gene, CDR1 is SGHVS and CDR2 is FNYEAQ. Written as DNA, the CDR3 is TGTGCCAGCAGCTCACCGACAGACCCTTCTGGAAACACCATATATTTT. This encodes CASSSPTDPSGNTIYF.

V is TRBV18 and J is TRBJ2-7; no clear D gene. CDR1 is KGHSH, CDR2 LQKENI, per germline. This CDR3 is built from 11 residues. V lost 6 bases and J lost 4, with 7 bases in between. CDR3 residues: CASSSLYEQYF. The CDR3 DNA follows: TGTGCCAGCTCGTCTCTGTACGAGCAGTACTTC.

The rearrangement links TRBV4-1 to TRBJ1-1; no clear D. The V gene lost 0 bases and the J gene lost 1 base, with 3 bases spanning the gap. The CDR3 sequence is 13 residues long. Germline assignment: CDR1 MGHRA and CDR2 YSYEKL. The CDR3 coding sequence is TGCGCCAGCAGCCAAGACTGGAACACTGAAGCTTTCTTT. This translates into CASSQDWNTEAFF.

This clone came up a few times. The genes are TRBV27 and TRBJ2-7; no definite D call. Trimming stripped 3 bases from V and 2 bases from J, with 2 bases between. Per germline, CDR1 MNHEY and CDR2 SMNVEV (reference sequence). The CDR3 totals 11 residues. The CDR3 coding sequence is TGTGCCAGCAGTTTTGCCTACGAGCAGTACTTC. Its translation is CASSFAYEQYF.

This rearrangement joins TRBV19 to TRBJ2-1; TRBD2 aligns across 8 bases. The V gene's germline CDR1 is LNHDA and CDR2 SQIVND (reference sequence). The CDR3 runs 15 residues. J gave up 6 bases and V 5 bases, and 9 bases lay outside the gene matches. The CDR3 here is CASSGPGLGLNEQFF. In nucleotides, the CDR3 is TGTGCCAGTAGTGGACCGGGACTAGGGCTCAATGAGCAGTTCTTC.